The next 6 T cell receptor beta chains were all read from a single sample in a study of metastatic and nonmetastatic thyroid tumors. TCRdb re-called clones from the PCR reads using MiXCR. The sample has 85,000 to 95,000 clones, 14% to 15% seen once. Not a single patient had been given any form of treatment at any point before undergoing thyroid surgery. The source material was blood. These receptors were collected from a female donor with papillary thyroid cancer or a benign thyroid nodule (not recorded which). Some clones in this sample may be carry-over from other donors' samples.

Comments on this clone: The same CDR3 can be traced to other DNA sequences in this sample. The CDR3 loop reads CASHTYTLGGTRKYNEQFF. For the CDR3, the DNA is TGTGCCAGCCACACTTACACGTTAGGGGGGACACGTAAATACAATGAGCAGTTCTTC. The rearrangement uses TRBV6-2 or TRBV6-3 and TRBJ2-1, with D perhaps TRBD1 or TRBD2 (6 bases each). Germline V lookup: CDR1 MNHEY, CDR2 SVGEGT. This CDR3 contains 19 residues. Deletions cut 8 bases from V and 4 bases from J, with 30 bases between.

This clone was recorded many times. This sequence joins TRBV20-1 and TRBJ1-2; no firm D call. This CDR3 contains 12 residues. Trimming pared 1 base from V and 1 base from J, leaving 4 bases between. Per the germline V gene, CDR1 is DFQATT and CDR2 is SNEGSKA (reference sequence). DNA for the CDR3: TGCAGTGCTAGAGCGGGTAACTATGGCTACACCTTC. It encodes CSARAGNYGYTF.

With respect to this clone: It may be a read error: a sequence one base away is much more abundant. This sequence joins TRBV20-1 and TRBJ2-5; a possible D gene is TRBD2 (7 bases). Germline CDR1 and CDR2: DFQATT and SNEGSKA (reference sequence). This CDR3 comprises 14 residues. DNA of the CDR3: TGCAGTGCTACAGTTGGGGGGGCGAGGGAGACCCAGTGCTTC. It yields the protein CSATVGGARETQCF.

In this sample, this clone turned up many times. The chain recombines TRBV20-1 with TRBJ2-7, with 8 positions matching TRBD2. The CDR3 totals 13 residues. V trimming: 0 bases; J trimming: 7 bases; junction bases outside the gene matches: 5. Germline V gene data show CDR1 as DFQATT and CDR2 as SNEGSKA (reference sequence). In DNA form, the CDR3 reads TGCAGTGCTAGAGAAGTGGTAGCGGGGGAGCAGTACTTC. Protein: CSAREVVAGEQYF.

This clone came up many times. This specimen includes other DNA sequences encoding the same CDR3. The rearrangement links TRBV7-2 to TRBJ2-5; unclear D gene. Trimming shortened V by 9 bases and J by 1 base, and 18 bases separated the two germline ends. Looked up from germline, CDR1 is SGHTA and CDR2 is FQGNSA. The CDR3 contains 15 residues. The CDR3 bases are TGTGCCAGTATAACCTCCCTGGCTCGCCAAGAGACCCAGTACTTC. Translating gives CASITSLARQETQYF.

The table lists this clone with many counts. The chain carries TRBV19 and TRBJ2-2, with 8 bases matching TRBD1. The ends lost 7 bases at V and 4 bases at J; junction bases unmatched: 5. The CDR3 sequence is 14 residues long. CDR1 is LNHDA and CDR2 is SQIVND in the germline V gene (reference sequence). Here the CDR3 reads CASTRQGSTGELFF. The CDR3 region has the DNA TGTGCCAGTACTCGACAGGGGTCCACCGGGGAGCTGTTTTTT.